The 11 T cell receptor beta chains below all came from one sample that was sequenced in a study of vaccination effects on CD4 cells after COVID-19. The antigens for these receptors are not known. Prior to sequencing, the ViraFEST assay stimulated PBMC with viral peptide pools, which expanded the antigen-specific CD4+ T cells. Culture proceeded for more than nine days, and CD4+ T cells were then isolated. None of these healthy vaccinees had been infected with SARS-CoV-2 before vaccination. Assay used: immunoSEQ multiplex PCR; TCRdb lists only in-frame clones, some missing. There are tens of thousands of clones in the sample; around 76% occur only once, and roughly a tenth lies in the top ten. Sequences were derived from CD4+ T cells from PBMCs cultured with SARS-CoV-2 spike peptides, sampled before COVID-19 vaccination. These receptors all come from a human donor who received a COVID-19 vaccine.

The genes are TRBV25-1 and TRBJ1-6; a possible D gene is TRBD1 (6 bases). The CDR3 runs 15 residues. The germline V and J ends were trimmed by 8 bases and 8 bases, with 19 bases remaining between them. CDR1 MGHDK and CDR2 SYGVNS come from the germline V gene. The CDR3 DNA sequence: TGTGCCAGCTCGAATTTGGGAGCAGGGGATTCACCCCTCCACTTT. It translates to CASSNLGAGDSPLHF.

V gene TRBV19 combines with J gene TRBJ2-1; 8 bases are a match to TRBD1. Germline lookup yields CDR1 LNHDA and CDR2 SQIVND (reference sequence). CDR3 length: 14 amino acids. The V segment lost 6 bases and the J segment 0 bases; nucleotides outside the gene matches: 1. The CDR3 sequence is CASRDRASYNEQFF. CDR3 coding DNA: TGTGCCAGTAGGGACAGGGCCTCCTACAATGAGCAGTTCTTC.

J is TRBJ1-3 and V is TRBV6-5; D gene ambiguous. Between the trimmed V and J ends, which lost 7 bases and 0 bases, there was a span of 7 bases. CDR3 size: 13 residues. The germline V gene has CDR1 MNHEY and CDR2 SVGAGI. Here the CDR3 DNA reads TGTGCCAGCACTCTGAGCTCTGGAAACACCATATATTTT. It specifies CASTLSSGNTIYF.

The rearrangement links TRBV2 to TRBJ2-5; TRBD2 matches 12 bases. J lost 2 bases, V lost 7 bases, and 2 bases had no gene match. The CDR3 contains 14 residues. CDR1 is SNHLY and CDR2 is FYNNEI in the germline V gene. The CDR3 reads CASMGTSGQETQYF. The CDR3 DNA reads TGTGCCAGCATGGGGACTAGCGGGCAAGAGACCCAGTACTTC.

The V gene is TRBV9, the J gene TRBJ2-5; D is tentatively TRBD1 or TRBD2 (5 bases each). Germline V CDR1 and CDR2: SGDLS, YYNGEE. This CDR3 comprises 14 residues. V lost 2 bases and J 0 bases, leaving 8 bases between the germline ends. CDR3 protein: CASSVGTDQETQYF. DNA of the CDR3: TGTGCCAGCAGCGTGGGGACGGACCAAGAGACCCAGTACTTC.

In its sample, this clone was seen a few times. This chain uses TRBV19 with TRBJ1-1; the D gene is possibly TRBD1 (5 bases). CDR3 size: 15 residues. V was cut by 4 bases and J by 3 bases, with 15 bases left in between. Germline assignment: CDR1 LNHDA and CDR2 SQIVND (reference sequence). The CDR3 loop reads CASSTRDFRDTEAFF. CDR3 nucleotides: TGTGCCAGTAGTACTCGGGACTTTAGGGACACTGAAGCTTTCTTT.

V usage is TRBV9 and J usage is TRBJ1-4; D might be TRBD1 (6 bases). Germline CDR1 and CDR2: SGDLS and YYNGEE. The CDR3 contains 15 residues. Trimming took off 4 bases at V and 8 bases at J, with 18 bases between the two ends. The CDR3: CASSPEGGAWEKLFF. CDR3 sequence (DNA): TGTGCCAGCAGCCCCGAGGGGGGGGCTTGGGAAAAACTGTTTTTT.

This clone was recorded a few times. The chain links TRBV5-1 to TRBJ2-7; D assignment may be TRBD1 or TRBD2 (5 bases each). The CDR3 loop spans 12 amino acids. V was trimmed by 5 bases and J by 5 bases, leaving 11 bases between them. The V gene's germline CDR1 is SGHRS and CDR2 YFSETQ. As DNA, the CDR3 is TGCGCCAGCAGTAGGGACGGGCACGAGCAGTACGTC. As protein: CASSRDGHEQYV.

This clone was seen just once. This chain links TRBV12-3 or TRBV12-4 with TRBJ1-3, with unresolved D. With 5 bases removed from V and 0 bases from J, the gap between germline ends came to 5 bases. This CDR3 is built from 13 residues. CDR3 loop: CASSTVSGNTIYF. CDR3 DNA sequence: TGTGCCAGCAGTACAGTCTCTGGAAACACCATATATTTT.

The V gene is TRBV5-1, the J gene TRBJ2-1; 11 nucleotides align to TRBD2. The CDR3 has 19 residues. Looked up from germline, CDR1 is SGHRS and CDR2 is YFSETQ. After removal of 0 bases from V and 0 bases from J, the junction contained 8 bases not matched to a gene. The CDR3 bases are TGCGCCAGCAGCTTGGTGCTAGCGGGGGGATCGAGCTCCTACAATGAGCAGTTCTTC. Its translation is CASSLVLAGGSSSYNEQFF.

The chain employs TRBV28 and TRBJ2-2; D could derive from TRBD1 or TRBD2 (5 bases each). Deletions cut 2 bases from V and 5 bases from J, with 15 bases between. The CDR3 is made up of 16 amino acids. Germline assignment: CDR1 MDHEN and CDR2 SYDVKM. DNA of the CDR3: TGTGCCAGCAGTTTAGGGGACGAGGGTCGGACCGGGGAGCTGTTTTTT. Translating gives CASSLGDEGRTGELFF.